A selection of T cell receptor beta chains follows, all from one sample in a study of STAT3 mutations in large granular lymphocyte leukemia. Profiled with immunoSEQ multiplex PCR; TCRdb holds only in-frame clones, not every one. The profile shows some 10,000 clones, 85% to 90% of them singletons. The material sequenced was peripheral blood mononuclear cells. These receptors all come from a man aged 60 to 75 with T-cell large granular lymphocyte leukemia. Some clones in this sample may be carry-over from other donors' samples. CDR3s include the opening cysteine and the closing phenylalanine or tryptophan. The order of the fields is J gene, V gene, D gene, CDR3 length, clone size, CDR3 protein, CDR3 DNA. The D gene is left open where the match is weak. Rows may omit the clone size; those that give it use once, few, many or a size class.

j_gene: TRBJ2-7; v_gene: TRBV27; d_gene: TRBD1; len: 16; abundance: medium-sized; CDR3aa: CASSPYGGQGTYEQYF; CDR3nt: TGTGCCAGCAGCCCCTACGGGGGACAGGGAACCTACGAGCAGTACTTC
j_gene: TRBJ2-7; v_gene: TRBV2; d_gene: TRBD2; len: 15; abundance: .; CDR3aa: CASSAPSGRGNEQYF; CDR3nt: TGTGCCAGCAGTGCCCCTAGCGGGAGGGGAAACGAGCAGTACTTC
j_gene: TRBJ1-1; v_gene: TRBV7-8; d_gene: .; len: 17; abundance: .; CDR3aa: CASSLVSGGRRNTEAFF; CDR3nt: TGTGCCAGCAGCTTAGTTTCGGGGGGGCGGAGGAACACTGAAGCTTTCTTT
j_gene: TRBJ1-2; v_gene: TRBV11-2; d_gene: .; len: 13; abundance: .; CDR3aa: CASSPTFNYGYTF; CDR3nt: TGTGCCAGCAGCCCGACATTTAACTATGGCTACACCTTC
j_gene: TRBJ1-2; v_gene: TRBV4-1; d_gene: TRBD1; len: 14; abundance: once; CDR3aa: CASSQGTGVGGYTF; CDR3nt: TGCGCCAGCAGCCAAGGGACAGGGGTAGGCGGCTACACCTTC
j_gene: TRBJ2-6; v_gene: TRBV5-4; d_gene: .; len: 14; abundance: few; CDR3aa: CAKGDPSGANVLTF; CDR3nt: TGTGCCAAGGGGGACCCATCTGGGGCCAACGTCCTGACTTTC
j_gene: TRBJ2-1; v_gene: TRBV7-9; d_gene: TRBD2; len: 16; abundance: .; CDR3aa: CASSLALSGEYNEQFF; CDR3nt: TGTGCCAGCAGCTTAGCGCTAAGCGGGGAATACAATGAGCAGTTCTTC
j_gene: TRBJ1-5; v_gene: TRBV19; d_gene: .; len: 15; abundance: medium-sized; CDR3aa: CASSMTFNSNQPQHF; CDR3nt: TGTGCCAGTAGTATGACATTTAATAGCAATCAGCCCCAGCATTTT
j_gene: TRBJ1-5; v_gene: TRBV10-3; d_gene: .; len: 15; abundance: .; CDR3aa: CAISDVPGADRPQHF; CDR3nt: TGTGCCATCAGTGATGTGCCGGGGGCGGATCGGCCCCAGCATTTT
j_gene: TRBJ2-1; v_gene: TRBV2; d_gene: TRBD1; len: 15; abundance: few; CDR3aa: CASKLQGASYNEQFF; CDR3nt: TGTGCCAGCAAGCTCCAGGGGGCATCCTACAATGAGCAGTTCTTC
j_gene: TRBJ2-5; v_gene: TRBV5-4; d_gene: TRBD2; len: 13; abundance: .; CDR3aa: CASSTGGKETQYF; CDR3nt: TGTGCCAGCAGTACGGGAGGAAAAGAGACCCAGTACTTC
j_gene: TRBJ2-1; v_gene: TRBV18; d_gene: TRBD2; len: 15; abundance: .; CDR3aa: CASSLAGGSYNEQFF; CDR3nt: TGTGCCAGCTCATTAGCGGGAGGCTCCTACAATGAGCAGTTCTTC
j_gene: TRBJ1-1; v_gene: TRBV28; d_gene: .; len: 11; abundance: once; CDR3aa: CASSLGWEAFF; CDR3nt: TGTGCCAGCAGTTTGGGGTGGGAAGCTTTCTTT
j_gene: TRBJ2-3; v_gene: TRBV27; d_gene: .; len: 17; abundance: .; CDR3aa: CASSLYETVPGTDTQYF; CDR3nt: TGTGCCAGCAGTCTCTACGAGACAGTTCCGGGCACAGATACGCAGTATTTT
j_gene: TRBJ2-7; v_gene: TRBV5-1; d_gene: TRBD2; len: 15; abundance: .; CDR3aa: CASSFKAGGPGEQYF; CDR3nt: TGCGCCAGCAGCTTCAAGGCGGGAGGGCCGGGAGAGCAGTACTTC
j_gene: TRBJ1-3; v_gene: TRBV30; d_gene: .; len: 13; abundance: once; CDR3aa: CAWTLSSGNTIYF; CDR3nt: TGTGCCTGGACGTTGAGCTCTGGAAACACCATATATTTT
j_gene: TRBJ2-7; v_gene: TRBV11-2; d_gene: TRBD2; len: 16; abundance: once; CDR3aa: CASSFSGGGYPYEQYF; CDR3nt: TGTGCCAGCAGCTTCTCTGGGGGGGGTTATCCCTACGAGCAGTACTTC
j_gene: TRBJ2-7; v_gene: TRBV5-1; d_gene: .; len: 14; abundance: .; CDR3aa: CASSFGGASGEQYF; CDR3nt: TGCGCCAGCAGCTTTGGGGGGGCCTCCGGCGAGCAGTACTTC
j_gene: TRBJ2-7; v_gene: TRBV5-1; d_gene: TRBD2; len: 14; abundance: .; CDR3aa: CASRTSGPTYEQYF; CDR3nt: TGCGCCAGTAGGACTAGCGGGCCCACCTACGAGCAGTACTTC
j_gene: TRBJ2-2; v_gene: TRBV15; d_gene: TRBD2; len: 17; abundance: .; CDR3aa: CATRAGLAVSNTGELFF; CDR3nt: TGTGCCACCAGGGCGGGACTAGCGGTATCGAACACCGGGGAGCTGTTTTTT
j_gene: TRBJ1-5; v_gene: TRBV4-1; d_gene: .; len: 16; abundance: .; CDR3aa: CASSPEEGGPYQPQHF; CDR3nt: TGCGCCAGCAGCCCAGAGGAGGGGGGGCCATATCAGCCCCAGCATTTT
j_gene: TRBJ2-7; v_gene: TRBV14; d_gene: .; len: 15; abundance: .; CDR3aa: CASSQLAGTSYEQYF; CDR3nt: TGTGCCAGCAGCCAACTAGCAGGGACGTCCTACGAGCAGTACTTC
j_gene: TRBJ2-1; v_gene: TRBV5-6; d_gene: .; len: 15; abundance: .; CDR3aa: CASSFVLLSGNEQFF; CDR3nt: TGTGCCAGCAGCTTTGTACTTTTAAGCGGCAATGAGCAGTTCTTC
j_gene: TRBJ2-1; v_gene: TRBV6-4; d_gene: .; len: 15; abundance: .; CDR3aa: CASSVGPSSYNEQFF; CDR3nt: TGTGCCAGCAGTGTCGGACCCAGCTCCTACAATGAGCAGTTCTTC
j_gene: TRBJ1-4; v_gene: TRBV7-9; d_gene: .; len: 15; abundance: .; CDR3aa: CASSPGPSLNEKLFF; CDR3nt: TGTGCCAGCAGCCCGGGGCCTAGCCTTAATGAAAAACTGTTTTTT
j_gene: TRBJ1-5; v_gene: TRBV19; d_gene: .; len: 15; abundance: .; CDR3aa: CASSTGQGGDQPQHF; CDR3nt: TGTGCCAGTAGTACGGGGCAGGGAGGGGATCAGCCCCAGCATTTT
j_gene: TRBJ1-1; v_gene: TRBV27; d_gene: .; len: 13; abundance: .; CDR3aa: CASILRGGRKAFF; CDR3nt: TGTGCCAGCATCCTCCGGGGTGGTCGGAAGGCTTTCTTT
j_gene: TRBJ1-1; v_gene: TRBV7-2; d_gene: .; len: 14; abundance: .; CDR3aa: CASSLGAGFTEAFF; CDR3nt: TGTGCCAGCAGCTTAGGCGCGGGCTTCACTGAAGCTTTCTTT
j_gene: TRBJ2-7; v_gene: TRBV6-6; d_gene: .; len: 15; abundance: .; CDR3aa: CASSLSSERTYEQYF; CDR3nt: TGTGCCAGCAGTCTGAGCTCCGAGAGGACCTACGAGCAGTACTTC
j_gene: TRBJ2-1; v_gene: TRBV7-3; d_gene: TRBD2; len: 15; abundance: .; CDR3aa: CASSSLAGEIGEQFF; CDR3nt: TGTGCCAGCAGCTCACTAGCGGGGGAGATAGGGGAGCAGTTCTTC
j_gene: TRBJ1-2; v_gene: TRBV2; d_gene: .; len: 12; abundance: .; CDR3aa: CASSQPNYGYTF; CDR3nt: TGTGCCAGCAGCCAGCCGAACTATGGCTACACCTTC
j_gene: TRBJ1-4; v_gene: TRBV5-5; d_gene: .; len: 15; abundance: .; CDR3aa: CASSLLAGTVEKLFF; CDR3nt: TGTGCCAGCAGCTTGTTGGCGGGTACGGTTGAAAAACTGTTTTTT
j_gene: TRBJ2-3; v_gene: TRBV30; d_gene: .; len: 11; abundance: .; CDR3aa: CAWSPGDTQYF; CDR3nt: TGTGCCTGGAGTCCCGGGGATACGCAGTATTTT
j_gene: TRBJ1-1; v_gene: TRBV28; d_gene: .; len: 15; abundance: .; CDR3aa: CASSSPGTPPLKAFF; CDR3nt: TGTGCCAGCAGTTCTCCCGGGACACCCCCCTTAAAAGCTTTCTTT
j_gene: TRBJ1-1; v_gene: TRBV5-1; d_gene: .; len: 16; abundance: .; CDR3aa: CASSLKQGNYHTEAFF; CDR3nt: TGCGCCAGCAGCTTGAAGCAGGGGAATTACCACACTGAAGCTTTCTTT
j_gene: TRBJ2-3; v_gene: TRBV5-6; d_gene: .; len: 18; abundance: .; CDR3aa: CASSHPRAAGLLADTQYF; CDR3nt: TGTGCCAGCAGCCACCCCCGGGCGGCTGGACTCCTCGCAGATACGCAGTATTTT
j_gene: TRBJ2-7; v_gene: TRBV4-3; d_gene: TRBD2; len: 14; abundance: .; CDR3aa: CASSQVAGPYEQYF; CDR3nt: TGCGCCAGCAGCCAAGTAGCGGGGCCCTACGAGCAGTACTTC